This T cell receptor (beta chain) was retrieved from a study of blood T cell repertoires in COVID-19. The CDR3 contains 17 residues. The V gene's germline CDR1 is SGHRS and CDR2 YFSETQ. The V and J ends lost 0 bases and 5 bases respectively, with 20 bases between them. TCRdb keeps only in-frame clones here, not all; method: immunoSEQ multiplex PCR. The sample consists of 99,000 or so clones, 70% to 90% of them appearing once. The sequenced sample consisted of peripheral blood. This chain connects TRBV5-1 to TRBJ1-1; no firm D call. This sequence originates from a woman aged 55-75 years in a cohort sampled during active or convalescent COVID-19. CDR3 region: CASSLEGMVLGGTEAFF. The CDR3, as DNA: TGCGCCAGCAGCTTGGAAGGGATGGTCCTTGGAGGGACTGAAGCTTTCTTT. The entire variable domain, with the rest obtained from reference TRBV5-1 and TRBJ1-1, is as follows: KAGVTQTPRYLIKTRGQQVTLSCSPISGHRSVSWYQQTPGQGLQFLFEYFSETQRNKGNFPGRFSGRQFSNSRSEMNVSTLELGDSALYLCASSLEGMVLGGTEAFFGQGTRLTVV.